These 30 T cell receptor beta chains came from one sample sequenced in a study of cytomegalovirus exposure and HLA in healthy donors. The primer mix had 60 Vbeta and 13 Jbeta primers. Clones were read by immunoSEQ multiplex PCR, and TCRdb kept only the in-frame ones, dropping some. The sample records 150,000 or so clones, about three quarters being singletons. The specimen was PBMCs. These receptors were taken from a man under 40 in good health and CMV-seropositive.

CDR3 coding DNA: TGTGCCAGCAGAGGACAGGCTGGGGGCTACACCTTC. This translates into CASRGQAGGYTF. V usage is TRBV6-4 and J usage is TRBJ1-2; 7 bases line up with TRBD1. This CDR3 has 12 residues. The V segment lost 6 bases and the J segment 8 bases; nucleotides outside the gene matches: 6. Germline CDR1 reads MRHNA; CDR2 reads SNTAGT.

This chain links TRBV19 with TRBJ2-1, with TRBD2 matching over 11 bases. In germline, CDR1 is LNHDA, CDR2 SQIVND (reference sequence). The junction had 7 bases not matched to a gene; V was cut back by 6 bases and J by 6 bases. The CDR3 consists of 15 residues. The CDR3 DNA reads as TGTGCCAGTAGCATAACTAGCGGGAGTCGCAATGAGCAGTTCTTC. It is translated as CASSITSGSRNEQFF.

The rearrangement joins TRBV4-1 to TRBJ2-3, with TRBD1 matching 12 bases. The CDR3 contains 17 residues. The V segment lost 5 bases and the J segment 5 bases; nucleotides outside the gene matches: 11. Germline V gene data show CDR1 as MGHRA and CDR2 as YSYEKL. The CDR3 protein is CASSSLPGQGAGDTQYF. The DNA for the CDR3 is TGCGCCAGCAGCTCACTGCCGGGACAGGGGGCAGGAGATACGCAGTATTTT.

The J gene is TRBJ1-2, the V gene TRBV29-1; D not certain. The CDR3 totals 14 residues. Trimming stripped 0 bases from V and 6 bases from J, with 14 bases between. CDR1 and CDR2 from the germline V gene are SQVTM and ANQGSEA. The DNA of the CDR3 is TGCAGCGTTGAAGAGCAGGCGATCATTAATGGCTACACCTTC. Translation: CSVEEQAIINGYTF.

This chain joins TRBV19 and TRBJ1-4; D is undetermined. Trimming took off 0 bases at V and 8 bases at J, with 13 bases between the two ends. CDR1 is LNHDA, CDR2 SQIVND, per germline (reference sequence). The CDR3 length is 15 residues. The CDR3 nucleotides read TGTGCCAGTAGTATAGATGGAGGGAGCCGCGAAAAACTGTTTTTT. Protein product: CASSIDGGSREKLFF.

The J gene is TRBJ2-7, the V gene TRBV6-5; weak D call: TRBD2 (6 bases). Germline CDR1 is MNHEY and CDR2 is SVGAGI. The V end was cut by 8 bases, the J end by 0 bases, with 17 bases between. This CDR3 is 15 amino acids long. CDR3 nucleotide sequence: TGTGCCAGCTTACGGACTATTGGCGACTCCTACGAGCAGTACTTC. Protein product: CASLRTIGDSYEQYF.

This sequence joins TRBV4-1 and TRBJ2-7, with 8 bases aligning to TRBD2. With 2 bases clipped from V and 4 bases from J, the junction kept 10 bases outside the gene matches. Germline CDR1 and CDR2: MGHRA and YSYEKL. CDR3 length: 16 residues. The CDR3, as DNA: TGCGCCAGCAGCCAAAGCTGGAGCGGGGGCAGTTACGAGCAGTACTTC. It is translated as CASSQSWSGGSYEQYF.

A single count supports this clone. The chain couples TRBV5-1 to TRBJ2-3, with D unresolved. The CDR3 spans 13 residues. V dropped 7 bases and J dropped 0 bases, with 9 bases sitting between them. Germline CDR1 SGHRS, CDR2 YFSETQ. The DNA for the CDR3 is TGCGCCAGCCGCATAACTAGCACAGATACGCAGTATTTT. It is translated as CASRITSTDTQYF.

The chain recombines TRBV30 with TRBJ2-7; 7 bases are a match to TRBD2. CDR3 length: 13 residues. From germline, CDR1 is GTSNPN and CDR2 SVGIG (reference sequence). V trimming: 1 base; J trimming: 3 bases; junction bases outside the gene matches: 3. The CDR3 reads CAWSETSDYEQYF. The CDR3 nucleotides are TGTGCCTGGAGTGAAACTAGCGACTACGAGCAGTACTTC.

This rearrangement joins TRBV2 to TRBJ2-2; TRBD2 matches at 8 bases. Germline V lookup: CDR1 SNHLY, CDR2 FYNNEI. Trimming removed 6 bases from V and 0 bases from J; junction bases left unmatched: 9. The CDR3 has 17 residues. CDR3 sequence reads: CASRRGDATSNTGELFF. The CDR3 nucleotides are TGTGCCAGCAGGCGGGGGGACGCCACCTCGAACACCGGGGAGCTGTTTTTT.

The V gene is TRBV30, the J gene TRBJ2-5; TRBD2 agrees at 8 bases. The end of the DNA fits TRBJ2-7 better, so the J call may be wrong. The CDR3 loop spans 14 amino acids. Germline V lookup: CDR1 GTSNPN, CDR2 SVGIG (reference sequence). CDR3: CAWSVVAGGYEQYF. For the CDR3, the DNA is TGTGCCTGGAGTGTAGTGGCGGGAGGATACGAGCAGTACTTC.

Notes on this clone: Mismatch with germline at one junction end may stem from a read error. The J gene is TRBJ2-5, the V gene TRBV7-9, with D possibly matching TRBD1 (5 bases). The DNA end is more similar to TRBJ2-7, so the J call may be wrong. The CDR3 totals 15 residues. The germline V gene has CDR1 SEHNR and CDR2 FQNEAQ (reference sequence). The CDR3 DNA is TGTTCCAGCAGCTTTACCGTAGGTCTACAGGACGAGCAGTACTTC. As protein: CSSSFTVGLQDEQYF.

In this sample, this clone turned up a few times. V and J are TRBV28 and TRBJ1-1, with 7 bases fitting TRBD1. Germline V gene data show CDR1 as MDHEN and CDR2 as SYDVKM. The CDR3 runs 13 residues. After removal of 5 bases from V and 6 bases from J, the junction contained 6 bases not matched to a gene. The CDR3 DNA follows: TGTGCCAGCAGTCAGGGGGTGAGAGCTGAAGCTTTCTTT. It encodes CASSQGVRAEAFF.

The chain combines TRBV19 with TRBJ2-1; possible D gene TRBD1, 6 bases. This CDR3 is built from 15 residues. Germline CDR1 is LNHDA and CDR2 is SQIVND (reference sequence). V gave up 6 bases and J gave up 8 bases, with 20 bases separating them. The CDR3: CASSYLGGSIDEQFF. The CDR3 bases are TGTGCCAGTAGCTACTTAGGGGGAAGCATTGATGAGCAGTTCTTC.

This clone was recorded a few times. The chain couples TRBV5-3 to TRBJ1-5; D is unclear. TRBV5-3 is classed as an ORF, of uncertain function. The CDR3 length is 18 residues. Deletions cut 1 base from V and 2 bases from J, with 19 bases between. Written as DNA, the CDR3 is TGTGCCAGAAGCTTGAGAGGGCGAGGGCCCCGGCGCAATCAGCCCCAGCATTTT. It yields the protein CARSLRGRGPRRNQPQHF.

The CDR3 spells CASSKSAASATNEKLFF. The CDR3 DNA sequence: TGTGCCAGCAGCAAGAGTGCGGCGTCAGCAACTAATGAAAAACTGTTTTTT. The genes are TRBV21-1 and TRBJ1-4. TRBV21-1 counts as a pseudogene. This CDR3 has 17 residues.

With respect to this clone: The junction does not match germline at one end; this may be a read error. CDR3 protein: CASSLDSDSGIAAKLF. The CDR3 DNA reads TGTGCCAGCAGCTTAGATAGTGATAGCGGGATAGCGGCTAAACTCTTC. This chain joins TRBV11-3 and TRBJ2-1; 8 nucleotides agree with TRBD2. Looked up from germline, CDR1 is SGHNT and CDR2 is YENEEA. This CDR3 region has 16 residues.

The chain is built from TRBV6-1 and TRBJ2-7, with 11 bases that match TRBD1. The CDR3 is 14 residues long. Losses at the gene ends were 7 bases for V and 0 bases for J; bases not matched to a gene: 2. From germline, CDR1 is MNHNS and CDR2 SASEGT. CDR3 in DNA: TGTGCCAGCACCGGGACAGGGGGCTCCTACGAGCAGTACTTC. Translated, it gives CASTGTGGSYEQYF.

The chain joins TRBV30 to TRBJ2-7; TRBD2 agrees at 10 bases. V lost 4 bases, J lost 2 bases, and 8 bases stayed unmatched. Looked up from germline, CDR1 is GTSNPN and CDR2 is SVGIG (reference sequence). This CDR3 region has 15 residues. CDR3 amino acids: CAWINRLAGPYEQYF. Written as DNA, the CDR3 is TGTGCCTGGATTAATCGACTAGCGGGCCCCTACGAGCAGTACTTC.

The rearrangement joins TRBV27 to TRBJ2-5, with D perhaps matching TRBD1 (6 bases). The CDR3 has 14 residues. The V end lost 5 bases, the J end lost 5 bases, and 15 bases lay between the germline ends. Germline loops: CDR1 MNHEY, CDR2 SMNVEV (reference sequence). CDR3 in DNA: TGTGCCAGCAGTACGACAGGCCAAAGGGAGACCCAGTACTTC. Translating gives CASSTTGQRETQYF.

The chain is built from TRBV7-2 and TRBJ2-7, with D tentatively TRBD2 (6 bases). This CDR3 is 14 amino acids long. The V gene lost 0 bases and the J gene lost 5 bases, with 11 bases spanning the gap. CDR1 and CDR2 (germline): SGHTA, FQGNSA. The CDR3 coding sequence is TGTGCCAGCAGCTTAGCGGGAGGTACGGACGAGCAGTACTTC. It translates to CASSLAGGTDEQYF.

The chain has TRBV5-4 and TRBJ2-1; 7 bases line up with TRBD2. Germline V CDR1 and CDR2: SGHNT, YYREEE (reference sequence). V lost 2 bases to trimming and J lost 2 bases; unmatched junction nucleotides: 7. This CDR3 has 16 amino acids. CDR3: CASSFPSGRTYNEQFF. The CDR3 DNA reads TGTGCCAGCAGCTTTCCTAGCGGTAGAACCTACAATGAGCAGTTCTTC.

V and J are TRBV7-9 and TRBJ1-2; D is uncertain. V lost 5 bases, J lost 4 bases, and 11 bases lay in between. In germline, CDR1 is SEHNR, CDR2 FQNEAQ (reference sequence). The CDR3 sequence is 13 residues long. CDR3 bases: TGTGCCAGCAGCCCAGGACTGGTCTATGGCTACACCTTC. It encodes CASSPGLVYGYTF.

J is TRBJ1-1 and V is TRBV6-5; TRBD1 might be the D (5 bases). V lost 2 bases and J lost 4, with 11 bases in between. The CDR3 sequence is 14 residues long. Per the germline V gene, CDR1 is MNHEY and CDR2 is SVGAGI. The CDR3 sequence is CASSYTGVGTEAFF. CDR3 DNA sequence: TGTGCCAGCAGTTACACGGGGGTGGGCACTGAAGCTTTCTTT.

This clone has more than one count but fewer than ten. CDR3 DNA sequence: TGTGCCAGCTCCCTTTCAGGGGGCACTGAAGCTTTCTTT. Residues: CASSLSGGTEAFF. This rearrangement joins TRBV18 to TRBJ1-1, with 7 bases identical to TRBD1. Trimming took 6 bases from V and 4 from J; bases not matched to a gene: 5. The length of the CDR3 is 13 residues. Germline V gene data show CDR1 as KGHSH and CDR2 as LQKENI. Full variable domain (missing parts from reference TRBV18 and TRBJ1-1): NAGVMQNPRHLVRRRGQEARLRCSPMKGHSHVYWYRQLPEEGLKFMVYLQKENIIDESGMPKERFSAEFPKEGPSILRIQQVVRGDSAAYFCASSLSGGTEAFFGQGTRLTVV.

The V call is TRBV10-3, the J call TRBJ1-5; 7 positions agree with TRBD1. The CDR3 has 13 amino acids. V lost 9 bases, J lost 4 bases, and 6 bases stayed unmatched. The germline V gene encodes CDR1 ENHRY and CDR2 SYGVKD. This chain's CDR3 is CAITEGQNQPQHF. Written as DNA, the CDR3 is TGTGCCATTACAGAGGGACAGAATCAGCCCCAGCATTTT.

This clone showed up just a few times. This sequence joins TRBV10-3 and TRBJ2-7; D gene unclear. The germline V gene encodes CDR1 ENHRY and CDR2 SYGVKD. CDR3 length: 13 amino acids. Trimming removed 4 bases at V and 2 bases at J, with 9 bases between. The CDR3 spells CAISGAVTYEQYF. For the CDR3, the DNA is TGTGCCATCAGTGGGGCAGTAACCTACGAGCAGTACTTC.

In its sample, this clone was seen once. The CDR3 DNA reads as TGCGCCAGCAGCAAGGGACTAGCGGAGGACCTCTCCTACGAGCAGTACTTC. Residues: CASSKGLAEDLSYEQYF. V is TRBV5-1 and J is TRBJ2-7, with 11 bases aligning to TRBD2. From germline, CDR1 is SGHRS and CDR2 YFSETQ. V lost 4 bases and J lost 0; bases outside the gene matches: 9. This CDR3 is built from 17 residues.

The chain is built from TRBV10-3 and TRBJ1-1, with 10 positions matching TRBD1. Germline CDR1 and CDR2: ENHRY and SYGVKD. CDR3 length equals 14 residues. V lost 10 bases to trimming and J lost 4 bases; unmatched junction nucleotides: 9. In DNA form, the CDR3 reads TGTGCCACCCGACAGGGGGCTACGAGCACTGAAGCTTTCTTT. Encoded protein: CATRQGATSTEAFF.

This clone has only one observation. The chain links TRBV7-9 to TRBJ2-5; the match to TRBD2 covers 9 bases. The CDR3 loop spans 16 amino acids. CDR1 is SEHNR and CDR2 is FQNEAQ in the germline V gene (reference sequence). After removal of 6 bases from V and 5 bases from J, the junction contained 13 bases not matched to a gene. CDR3: CASRPMGVAGEETQYF. The CDR3 nucleotides read TGTGCCAGCAGACCAATGGGGGTAGCGGGAGAGGAGACCCAGTACTTC. The entire variable domain, with the rest obtained from reference TRBV7-9 and TRBJ2-5, is as follows: DTGVSQNPRHKITKRGQNVTFRCDPISEHNRLYWYRQTLGQGPEFLTYFQNEAQLEKSRLLSDRFSAERPKGSFSTLEIQRTEQGDSAMYLCASRPMGVAGEETQYFGPGTRLLVL.